The clone carrying this T cell receptor beta chain showed up many times. One entry per CDR3 protein, called by TCRdb with MiXCR from the 5' RACE reads. The sample lists 18,000 or so distinct CDR3 sequences, 11% to 15% occurring once. CD4+ or CD8+ T cells at a count of about a million served as input for the sorted libraries. This sample stems from a study of neurological immune-mediated disorders. The sample taken for sequencing was CD4+ T cells from blood. The TCR originated in an older woman with HTLV-1-associated myelopathy (HAM/TSP).

The CDR3, as DNA: TGTGCCAGCAGCCAAGGCCAGGGCGTTGGTTCACCCCTCCACTTT. This gives the protein CASSQGQGVGSPLHF. The chain combines TRBV14 with TRBJ1-6, with D perhaps TRBD1 (5 bases). This CDR3 contains 15 residues. Germline V gene sequence: CDR1 SGHDN, CDR2 FVKESK. V lost 1 base and J lost 9, with 13 bases in between. The full variable domain, in which reference TRBV14 and TRBJ1-6 provide the parts outside the CDR3, is EAGVTQFPSHSVIEKGQTVTLRCDPISGHDNLYWYRRVMGKEIKFLLHFVKESKQDESGMPNNRFLAERTGGTYSTLKVQPAELEDSGVYFCASSQGQGVGSPLHFGNGTRLTVT.